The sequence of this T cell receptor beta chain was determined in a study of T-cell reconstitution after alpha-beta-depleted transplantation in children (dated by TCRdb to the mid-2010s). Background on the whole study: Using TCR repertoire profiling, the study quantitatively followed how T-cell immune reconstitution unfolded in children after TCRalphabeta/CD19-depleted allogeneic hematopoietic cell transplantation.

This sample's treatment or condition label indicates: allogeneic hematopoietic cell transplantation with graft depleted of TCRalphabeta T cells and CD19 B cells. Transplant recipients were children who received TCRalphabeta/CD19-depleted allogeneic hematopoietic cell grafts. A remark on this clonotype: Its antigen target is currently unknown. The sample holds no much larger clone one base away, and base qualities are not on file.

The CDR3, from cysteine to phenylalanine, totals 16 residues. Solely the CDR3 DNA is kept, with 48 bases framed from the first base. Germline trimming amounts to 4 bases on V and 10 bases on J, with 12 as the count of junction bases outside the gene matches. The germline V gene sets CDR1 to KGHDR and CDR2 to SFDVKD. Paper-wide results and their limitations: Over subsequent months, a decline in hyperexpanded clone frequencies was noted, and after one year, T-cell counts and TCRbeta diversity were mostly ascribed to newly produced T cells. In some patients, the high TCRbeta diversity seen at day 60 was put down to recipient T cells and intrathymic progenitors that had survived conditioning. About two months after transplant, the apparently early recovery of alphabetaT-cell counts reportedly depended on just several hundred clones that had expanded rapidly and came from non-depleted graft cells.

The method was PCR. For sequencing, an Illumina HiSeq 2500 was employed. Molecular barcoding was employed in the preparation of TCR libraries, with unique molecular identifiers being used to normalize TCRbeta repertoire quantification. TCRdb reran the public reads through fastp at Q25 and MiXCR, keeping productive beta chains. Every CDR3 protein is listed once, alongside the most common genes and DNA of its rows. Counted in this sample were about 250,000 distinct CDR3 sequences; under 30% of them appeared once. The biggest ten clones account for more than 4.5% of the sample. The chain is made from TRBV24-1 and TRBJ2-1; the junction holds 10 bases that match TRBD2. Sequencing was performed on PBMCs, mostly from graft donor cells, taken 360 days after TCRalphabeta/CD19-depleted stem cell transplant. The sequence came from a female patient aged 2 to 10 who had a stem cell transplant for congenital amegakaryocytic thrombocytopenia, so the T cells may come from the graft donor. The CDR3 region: CATSETSGGARFEQFF. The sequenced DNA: TGTGCCACCAGTGAAACCAGCGGGGGGGCCCGCTTCGAGCAGTTCTTC.